The entry below describes one TCR beta chain. Its target is not known. 60 Vbeta and 13 Jbeta primers were used in PCR. The protocol was immunoSEQ multiplex PCR, while the TCRdb copy is restricted to in-frame clones and leaves out a portion. The sample comprises roughly 160,000 clones, 85% of which are singletons, and 1% rests with the top ten. At sampling all donors were nominally healthy, likely with unrecorded immune exposures. The CDR3 spans 15 residues. Germline CDR1 is MNHNS and CDR2 is SASEGT. Deletions cut 4 bases from V and 2 bases from J, with 13 bases between. These data originate in a study of cytomegalovirus exposure and HLA in healthy donors. Study results and caveats: The productive fraction for most TCR beta V segments was about 90% or about 30% in an earlier analysis. HLA restriction was apparent for most CMV-associated TCR beta chains in a later analysis.

V usage is TRBV6-1 and J usage is TRBJ2-3; D perhaps matches TRBD2 (6 bases). Sequenced input: PBMCs. The receptor was isolated from a boy younger than 10 in good health and CMV-seronegative. CDR3 DNA sequence: TGTGCCAGCAGTGGGGCTAGCGCGATCACAGATACGCAGTATTTT. This codes for CASSGASAITDTQYF.